One and the same sample provided the 17 T cell receptor beta chains below, sequenced in a study of T cells in Graves' hyperthyroidism and ophthalmopathy. Amplification yielded TCR beta CDR3 regions, with RNA transcripts as the source. With the HTBI primer set, the TCR CDR3 went through a first round of RT-PCR. Each CDR3 protein is one row after TCRdb ran MiXCR on the multiplex PCR reads. The table includes approximately 600,000 distinct CDR3 sequences, more than 20% detected once. The sample consisted of blood. The receptors derive from a man aged 30-40 years with Graves' ophthalmopathy.

The J gene is TRBJ2-5, the V gene TRBV20-1; D is undetermined. Germline CDR1 DFQATT, CDR2 SNEGSKA (reference sequence). This CDR3 is 13 amino acids long. V lost 3 bases and J lost 7, with 15 bases in between. The CDR3 region is CSARDPLIRTQYF. The CDR3 DNA follows: TGCAGTGCTAGGGACCCATTGATTAGGACCCAGTACTTC.

This clonotype was counted at least ten times. J is TRBJ2-4 and V is TRBV18; TRBD1 matches at 7 bases. The germline V gene has CDR1 KGHSH and CDR2 LQKENI. This CDR3 region has 16 residues. Trimming removed 3 bases from V and 0 bases from J; junction bases left unmatched: 5. The CDR3 nucleotides read TGTGCCAGCTCACCGCTTCAGGGGGTAGCCAAAAACATTCAGTACTTC. The encoded protein is CASSPLQGVAKNIQYF.

V and J are TRBV12-3 or TRBV12-4 and TRBJ2-7; TRBD1 matches 10 bases. V shed 6 bases, J shed 1 base, and the junction held 6 bases outside the gene matches. This CDR3 spans 15 amino acids. CDR3 amino acids: CASRLGGQGSYEQYF. The CDR3 DNA reads as TGTGCCAGCAGGCTAGGGGGACAGGGGTCCTACGAGCAGTACTTC.

This clonotype was seen a few times. The rearrangement links TRBV12-3 or TRBV12-4 to TRBJ2-1; TRBD1 might be the D (6 bases). The CDR3 is 14 residues long. V was trimmed by 6 bases and J by 7 bases, leaving 16 bases between them. The CDR3, as DNA: TGTGCCAGCAGCCATGGGACACAACTAAATGAGCAGTTCTTC. Protein product: CASSHGTQLNEQFF.

The CDR3: CSAPGGNIQYF. The CDR3 bases are TGCAGTGCTCCGGGGGGAAACATTCAGTACTTC. The gene calls are TRBV20-1 and TRBJ2-4; the match to TRBD2 covers 7 bases. V was clipped by 5 bases and J by 6 bases; unmatched bases: 1. The CDR3 runs 11 residues. CDR1 is DFQATT and CDR2 is SNEGSKA in the germline V gene (reference sequence).

V usage is TRBV19 and J usage is TRBJ1-1; D unresolved. The CDR3 extends over 14 amino acids. Trimming left V 3 bases short and J 3 bases short, with 11 bases between. The germline gives CDR1 LNHDA, CDR2 SQIVND (reference sequence). Here the CDR3 DNA reads TGTGCCAGTAGTATTGGGCAACGCTACACTGAAGCTTTCTTT. Protein: CASSIGQRYTEAFF.

This clonotype showed up many times. This rearrangement joins TRBV28 to TRBJ1-1; D gene uncertain. Per germline, CDR1 MDHEN and CDR2 SYDVKM. Trimming pared 2 bases from V and 0 bases from J, leaving 10 bases between. CDR3 length: 15 amino acids. The CDR3 spells CASSLTVPMNTEAFF. As DNA, the CDR3 is TGTGCCAGCAGTTTAACGGTGCCCATGAACACTGAAGCTTTCTTT.

The chain employs TRBV10-2 and TRBJ2-1; 9 bases agree with TRBD2. Germline V CDR1 and CDR2: WSHSY, SAAADI. The CDR3 sequence is 15 residues long. The junction had 1 base not matched to a gene; V was cut back by 0 bases and J by 4 bases. The CDR3 spells CASSESLAGYNEQFF. CDR3 coding DNA: TGCGCCAGCAGTGAGTCGCTAGCGGGGTACAATGAGCAGTTCTTC.

The gene calls are TRBV6-5 and TRBJ1-5, with D unclear. V was clipped by 2 bases and J by 3 bases, with 8 bases between them. Germline assignment: CDR1 MNHEY and CDR2 SVGAGI. The length of the CDR3 is 14 residues. CDR3: CASSYEGNNQPQHF. The CDR3 DNA follows: TGTGCCAGCAGTTACGAGGGAAACAATCAGCCCCAGCATTTT.

In this sample, this clonotype turned up many times. The chain is built from TRBV7-8 and TRBJ2-1; the D is unclear. The V and J ends lost 5 bases and 6 bases respectively, with 17 bases between them. CDR3 length: 15 residues. Germline CDR1 and CDR2: SGHVS and FQNEAQ. The CDR3 reads CASSVKARGRNEQFF. The DNA of the CDR3 is TGTGCCAGCAGCGTAAAAGCCCGAGGACGCAATGAGCAGTTCTTC.

The V and J genes are TRBV19 and TRBJ2-3; tentatively, D is TRBD2 (6 bases). Trimming took off 6 bases at V and 5 bases at J, with 21 bases between the two ends. CDR3 length: 16 amino acids. The germline V gene encodes CDR1 LNHDA and CDR2 SQIVND (reference sequence). In DNA, the CDR3 is TGTGCCAGTAGGCGCGTACTAGGCGGGATGGTAGATACGCAGTATTTT. Its protein product is CASRRVLGGMVDTQYF.

This clonotype was seen many times. At one end the junction does not follow the germline gene, possibly because of a read error. The CDR3 DNA is TGTGCTAGCAGCTTAACTGGACTAGCCAACATGGAGACCCAGTACTTC. This encodes CASSLTGLANMETQYF. The chain couples TRBV7-7 to TRBJ2-5; 8 bases fit TRBD2. Germline loops: CDR1 SSHAT, CDR2 FNYEAQ (reference sequence). The CDR3 consists of 16 residues.

The chain couples TRBV20-1 to TRBJ2-5; D remains ambiguous. V was pared by 1 base and J by 2 bases, with 8 bases between. CDR3 length: 13 residues. Looked up from germline, CDR1 is DFQATT and CDR2 is SNEGSKA (reference sequence). The CDR3 nucleotides are TGCAGTGCTAGAGCGACACTTCAAGAGACCCAGTACTTC. Residues: CSARATLQETQYF.

This chain uses TRBV18 with TRBJ1-2; weak D call: TRBD1 (5 bases). Germline-derived CDR1 and CDR2 are KGHSH and LQKENI. The length of the CDR3 is 15 residues. With 3 bases removed from V and 0 bases from J, the gap between germline ends came to 11 bases. The CDR3 is CASSPGGSANYGYTF. CDR3 DNA sequence: TGTGCCAGCTCACCTGGGGGATCAGCTAACTATGGCTACACCTTC. The whole variable domain, filled in from reference TRBV18 and TRBJ1-2, reads NAGVMQNPRHLVRRRGQEARLRCSPMKGHSHVYWYRQLPEEGLKFMVYLQKENIIDESGMPKERFSAEFPKEGPSILRIQQVVRGDSAAYFCASSPGGSANYGYTFGSGTRLTVV.

This clonotype was detected many times. The chain employs TRBV11-2 and TRBJ2-3; D may correspond to TRBD1 or TRBD2 (5 bases each). This CDR3 has 15 residues. With 5 bases removed from V and 0 bases from J, the gap between germline ends came to 12 bases. Germline V gives CDR1 SGHAT, CDR2 FQNNGV. The CDR3, as DNA: TGTGCCAGCAGCCCGGGACGACCTAGCACAGATACGCAGTATTTT. Its translation: CASSPGRPSTDTQYF.

This clonotype was picked up a small number of times. This chain links TRBV2 with TRBJ1-1, with 7 nucleotides matching TRBD1. This CDR3 has 17 residues. V was clipped by 7 bases and J by 0 bases; unmatched bases: 14. Germline V gene data show CDR1 as SNHLY and CDR2 as FYNNEI. CDR3 coding DNA: TGTGCCAGCAATTTCGAACCGGGACAGACCATGAACACTGAAGCTTTCTTT. It translates to CASNFEPGQTMNTEAFF.

Comments on this clonotype: One junction end does not reproduce the germline sequence, and a read error may be involved. This chain joins TRBV28 and TRBJ1-5; the D gene is possibly TRBD1 (5 bases). CDR3 length: 15 amino acids. Looked up from germline, CDR1 is MDHEN and CDR2 is SYDVKM. The CDR3, as DNA: TGTACCAGCAGTGGGGGTGGGGTTGGCAATCAGCCCCAGCATTTT. The encoded protein is CTSSGGGVGNQPQHF.